These 18 T cell receptor beta chains were all obtained from the same sample, sequenced in a study of T cell changes during pregnancy in multiple sclerosis. Sequenced by immunoSEQ multiplex PCR; TCRdb stores in-frame clones only, minus some. The sample lists 55,000 to 75,000 clones, just over 90% occurring once. This specimen consisted of peripheral blood, obtained after pregnancy. These receptors were taken from a female donor with multiple sclerosis, enrolled in a pregnancy study.

V and J are TRBV29-1 and TRBJ1-4; TRBD1 might be the D (5 bases). The V gene's germline CDR1 is SQVTM and CDR2 ANQGSEA. CDR3 length: 13 amino acids. Trimming removed 8 bases at V and 8 bases at J, with 18 bases between. CDR3 DNA: TGCAGCTCTCGGGACTTCACGGGGGAAAAACTGTTTTTT. Translated, it gives CSSRDFTGEKLFF.

V gene TRBV7-9 combines with J gene TRBJ2-5; weak D call: TRBD1 (6 bases). Trimming cost V 2 bases and J 2 bases, with 12 bases left between them. Germline CDR1 is SEHNR and CDR2 is FQNEAQ (reference sequence). The CDR3 runs 15 residues. CDR3 sequence: CASSLRGSDQETQYF. In nucleotides, the CDR3 is TGTGCCAGCAGCTTAAGGGGGAGTGATCAAGAGACCCAGTACTTC.

V gene TRBV10-3 combines with J gene TRBJ2-1; possible D gene TRBD2, 5 bases. V lost 4 bases, J lost 0 bases, and 16 bases lay in between. In germline, CDR1 is ENHRY, CDR2 SYGVKD. The CDR3 is 17 amino acids. The CDR3 bases are TGTGCCATCAGTGGCGAAGCGGAGATGCACTCCTACAATGAGCAGTTCTTC. Residues: CAISGEAEMHSYNEQFF.

V gene TRBV29-1 combines with J gene TRBJ2-1; 9 nucleotides agree with TRBD1. The germline V gene encodes CDR1 SQVTM and CDR2 ANQGSEA. The CDR3 has 14 residues. V gave up 5 bases and J gave up 4 bases; unmatched junction bases: 6. In nucleotides, the CDR3 is TGCAGCGTTCTCAGGGACAGGGAATACAATGAGCAGTTCTTC. As protein: CSVLRDREYNEQFF.

The genes are TRBV30 and TRBJ2-7; a weak D match, TRBD2 (6 bases). V was clipped by 1 base and J by 4 bases, with 11 bases between them. Germline loops: CDR1 GTSNPN, CDR2 SVGIG (reference sequence). The CDR3 consists of 13 residues. CDR3 coding DNA: TGTGCCTGGAGTGAGGGAGGCGATTACGAGCAGTACTTC. This translates into CAWSEGGDYEQYF.

The rearrangement links TRBV5-1 to TRBJ2-2, with 9 bases identical to TRBD2. V trimming: 1 base; J trimming: 2 bases; junction bases outside the gene matches: 6. Germline V lookup: CDR1 SGHRS, CDR2 YFSETQ. The length of the CDR3 is 17 residues. CDR3 nucleotides: TGCGCCAGCAGCTTGAGCTCGCGGGAGGGTAACACCGGGGAGCTGTTTTTT. Amino acids: CASSLSSREGNTGELFF.

V usage is TRBV2 and J usage is TRBJ2-1; 10 bases are shared with TRBD2. The CDR3 totals 16 residues. V shed 4 bases, J shed 6 bases, and the junction held 9 bases outside the gene matches. Per germline, CDR1 SNHLY and CDR2 FYNNEI. The CDR3 DNA reads as TGTGCCAGCAGTGCGCAGCTAAGCGGGAGGGTCAATGAGCAGTTCTTC. It is translated as CASSAQLSGRVNEQFF. The variable domain in full, with the rest retrieved from reference TRBV2 and TRBJ2-1, is EPEVTQTPSHQVTQMGQEVILRCVPISNHLYFYWYRQILGQKVEFLVSFYNNEISEKSEIFDDQFSVERPDGSNFTLKIRSTKLEDSAMYFCASSAQLSGRVNEQFFGPGTRLTVL.

This clone was seen a single time. The rearrangement uses TRBV28 and TRBJ2-1; D may be TRBD1 (5 bases). This CDR3 spans 15 amino acids. Trimming took 6 bases from V and 1 from J, leaving 13 bases between them. In germline, CDR1 is MDHEN, CDR2 SYDVKM. CDR3 sequence reads: CASSGDSISYNEQFF. The CDR3, as DNA: TGTGCCAGCAGCGGTGACAGCATATCCTACAATGAGCAGTTCTTC.

The count of this clone is one. The chain has TRBV18 and TRBJ2-7, with D perhaps matching TRBD1 (5 bases). V was shortened by 0 bases and J by 3 bases, with 6 bases between the two germline ends. CDR1 is KGHSH, CDR2 LQKENI, per germline. The CDR3 loop spans 13 amino acids. The CDR3 DNA is TGTGCCAGCTCACCACCAGGGGACTACGAGCAGTACTTC. Translation: CASSPPGDYEQYF.

The chain carries TRBV18 and TRBJ1-3; D call uncertain. Trimming shortened V by 4 bases and J by 0 bases, and 13 bases separated the two germline ends. Germline loops: CDR1 KGHSH, CDR2 LQKENI. The CDR3 runs 16 residues. CDR3 sequence: CASSLQTGGSGNTIYF. The CDR3 DNA is TGTGCCAGCTCACTCCAGACGGGAGGCTCTGGAAACACCATATATTTT. The whole variable domain, remainder taken from reference TRBV18 and TRBJ1-3, is NAGVMQNPRHLVRRRGQEARLRCSPMKGHSHVYWYRQLPEEGLKFMVYLQKENIIDESGMPKERFSAEFPKEGPSILRIQQVVRGDSAAYFCASSLQTGGSGNTIYFGEGSWLTVV.

The DNA for the CDR3 is TGCGCCAGCAGCTTGGCTGTAAGCGGCCTCGGCGAGCAGTACTTC. It encodes CASSLAVSGLGEQYF. The chain recombines TRBV5-1 with TRBJ2-7; TRBD2 might be the D (5 bases). Germline assignment: CDR1 SGHRS and CDR2 YFSETQ. This CDR3 has 15 residues. The V end was cut by 0 bases, the J end by 6 bases, with 16 bases between. The variable domain in full, with the rest retrieved from reference TRBV5-1 and TRBJ2-7, is KAGVTQTPRYLIKTRGQQVTLSCSPISGHRSVSWYQQTPGQGLQFLFEYFSETQRNKGNFPGRFSGRQFSNSRSEMNVSTLELGDSALYLCASSLAVSGLGEQYFGPGTRLTVT.

The rearrangement links TRBV30 to TRBJ1-5; 7 positions agree with TRBD1. The ends lost 3 bases at V and 4 bases at J; junction bases unmatched: 9. Looked up from germline, CDR1 is GTSNPN and CDR2 is SVGIG (reference sequence). This CDR3 spans 15 amino acids. CDR3 nucleotides: TGTGCCTGGAGCTTCGGGACAGCCCTAAATCAGCCCCAGCATTTT. Protein sequence: CAWSFGTALNQPQHF.

The V and J genes are TRBV12-5 and TRBJ2-3; the D gene is possibly TRBD2 (5 bases). Germline V gene sequence: CDR1 LGHNT, CDR2 FRNRAP. The germline V and J ends were trimmed by 1 base and 1 base, with 15 bases remaining between them. The CDR3 has 17 amino acids. The chain's CDR3 is CASGLGLANVGTDTQYF. In DNA, the CDR3 is TGTGCTAGTGGTTTGGGGCTAGCTAATGTCGGCACAGATACGCAGTATTTT.

The table lists this clone with many counts. The chain uses TRBV10-1 and TRBJ1-2; possible D gene TRBD1, 6 bases. This CDR3 spans 13 amino acids. Deletions cut 0 bases from V and 8 bases from J, with 10 bases between. Germline CDR1 is WNHNN and CDR2 is SYGVQD (reference sequence). Written as DNA, the CDR3 is TGCGCCAGCAGTGAGTCGACGGGGGGCGGCTACACCTTC. Its protein product is CASSESTGGGYTF.

This clone was recorded once. The genes are TRBV7-9 and TRBJ1-1, with D hard to call. This CDR3 is built from 14 residues. Between the trimmed V and J ends, which lost 1 base and 8 bases, there was a span of 14 bases. CDR1 SEHNR and CDR2 FQNEAQ come from the germline V gene (reference sequence). The CDR3 protein is CASSLGEIAGEAFF. In DNA, the CDR3 is TGTGCCAGCAGCTTAGGGGAAATAGCGGGGGAAGCTTTCTTT.

V gene TRBV19 combines with J gene TRBJ1-2, with 10 bases that match TRBD1. CDR1 is LNHDA and CDR2 is SQIVND in the germline V gene (reference sequence). This CDR3 is 14 amino acids long. Germline trimming cut 6 bases from V and 4 bases from J; bases unmatched to any gene: 5. The CDR3 loop reads CASRPRDRGYGYTF. DNA for the CDR3: TGTGCCAGTAGACCTCGGGACAGGGGCTATGGCTACACCTTC.

The V and J genes are TRBV2 and TRBJ2-5; 14 bases align to TRBD2. Germline V CDR1 and CDR2: SNHLY, FYNNEI. J was trimmed by 5 bases and V by 3 bases; bases with no gene match: 8. This CDR3 region has 17 residues. The CDR3 is CASSESTSGRVRETQYF. In nucleotides, the CDR3 is TGTGCCAGCAGTGAGTCGACTAGCGGGAGGGTGAGGGAGACCCAGTACTTC.

The V and J genes are TRBV19 and TRBJ2-5; unclear D gene. CDR1 and CDR2 (germline): LNHDA, SQIVND (reference sequence). Between the trimmed V and J ends, which lost 5 bases and 0 bases, there was a span of 7 bases. This CDR3 comprises 13 residues. CDR3 nucleotides: TGTGCCAGTAGTGGGCAGTACCAAGAGACCCAGTACTTC. Its translation: CASSGQYQETQYF.